Listed below are T cell receptor beta chains from one sample, sequenced in a study of Ad26.COV2.S vaccination and SARS-CoV-2 variants. The repertoire was sequenced with immunoSEQ multiplex PCR; TCRdb's copy has only in-frame clones and lacks some. The sample yields a few hundred thousand clones, about 80% seen once. Sample: peripheral blood, taken in a trial of Ad26.COV2.S vaccine versus placebo. The receptors were sampled from a person between 18 and 60 years old who received the Ad26.COV2.S COVID-19 vaccine or a placebo. The CDR3 runs from the conserved cysteine through the conserved F or W. The order of the fields is V gene, J gene, D gene, clone size, CDR3 DNA, CDR3 protein. A D gene is named only where the DNA matches it firmly. Size values are once, few and many counts, or a class for expanded clones, and some rows have none.

>TRBV11-2|TRBJ1-5|TRBD1|NA
TGTGCCAGCAGCCTACACACCGGGACAGGGTATCAGCCCCAGCATTTT
CASSLHTGTGYQPQHF
>TRBV14|TRBJ2-7|NA|NA
TGTGCCAGCAGCCGAATTCTAGGAGATGGGTACGAGCAGTACTTC
CASSRILGDGYEQYF
>TRBV11-3|TRBJ1-6|TRBD1|NA
TGTGCCAGCCGCCGACCCCCCGACAGGGTCCCACCCCTCCACTTT
CASRRPPDRVPPLHF
>TRBV7-2|TRBJ1-1|TRBD1|few
TGTGCCAGTCTGACAGGGGCGAACACTGAAGCTTTCTTT
CASLTGANTEAFF
>TRBV19|TRBJ1-3|NA|NA
TGTGCCAGTAGTATGGGGCCAGGGTTCTCTGGAAACACCATATATTTT
CASSMGPGFSGNTIYF
>TRBV3-1/TRBV3-2|TRBJ1-4|TRBD1|few
TGTGCCAGCAGGCCCAGTTCAGGGGGACTTAATGAAAAACTGTTTTTT
CASRPSSGGLNEKLFF
>TRBV6-5|TRBJ2-3|NA|NA
TGTGCCAGCAGTTCCGTCCGGAATCGGGGGACAGATACGCAGTATTTT
CASSSVRNRGTDTQYF
>TRBV27|TRBJ1-6|TRBD1|NA
TGTGCCAGCAGCTGGGACAGGGTCACCTATAATTCACCCCTCCACTTT
CASSWDRVTYNSPLHF
>TRBV19|TRBJ1-2|NA|NA
TGTGCCACCTCCCGGGACATTAAACCCACCTTC
CATSRDIKPTF
>TRBV19|TRBJ1-3|TRBD1|once
TGTGCCAGTAATCCCGGACAGGGCCTACTCTCTGGAAACACCATATATTTT
CASNPGQGLLSGNTIYF
>TRBV5-8|TRBJ1-1|NA|NA
TGTGCCAGCAGCTTGGAGTGGGCGAACACTGAAGCTTTCTTT
CASSLEWANTEAFF
>TRBV18|TRBJ1-4|TRBD1|NA
TGTGCCAGCTCACAGCCGGGACAGGGTTATGAAAAACTGTTTTTT
CASSQPGQGYEKLFF
>TRBV24-1|TRBJ2-5|NA|NA
TGTGCCACCAGTGATTACGGAGAGACCCAGTACTTC
CATSDYGETQYF
>TRBV3-1/TRBV3-2|TRBJ1-1|NA|NA
TGTGCCAGCAGCCTAGCAAGTTCGAACACTGAAGCTTTCTTT
CASSLASSNTEAFF
>TRBV19|TRBJ1-1|NA|few
TGTGCCAGTAGTGCGAGGGGCACTGAAGCTTTCTTT
CASSARGTEAFF
>TRBV6-1|TRBJ2-7|TRBD1|NA
TGTGCCAGCAGTGACGCGTTATCGACAGGGGGTATATCCTACGAGCAGTACTTC
CASSDALSTGGISYEQYF
>TRBV3-1/TRBV3-2|TRBJ1-6|NA|NA
TGTGCCAGCAGCCAAGATGGGGGGGCGAATTCACCCCTCCACTTT
CASSQDGGANSPLHF
>TRBV4-3|TRBJ2-5|NA|NA
TGCGCCAGCAGCCCGGTAGGAAGGCCCCAAGAGACCCAGTACTTC
CASSPVGRPQETQYF
>TRBV9|TRBJ2-7|TRBD2|NA
TGTGCCAGCAGTTTGACTAGCGGGGCTGGGGAGCAGTACTTC
CASSLTSGAGEQYF
>TRBV7-2|TRBJ2-1|TRBD2|NA
TGTGCCAGCAGCCCCTCTAGCGGGACTATAAATGAGCAGTTCTTC
CASSPSSGTINEQFF
>TRBV19|TRBJ1-5|TRBD1|NA
TGTGCCAGTAGGACCGGGACAGGGCGCGTTCAGCCCCAGCATTTT
CASRTGTGRVQPQHF
>TRBV18|TRBJ2-7|TRBD1|NA
TGTGCCAGCTCACCACTGGCGACAGGGGATTACGAGCAGTACTTC
CASSPLATGDYEQYF
>TRBV19|TRBJ1-6|NA|few
TGTGCCAGTAGTATCAATGGGGAATACAGGAATTCACCCCTCCACTTT
CASSINGEYRNSPLHF
>TRBV9|TRBJ2-1|TRBD2|NA
TGTGCCAGCAGCTCTACCCTTGCGGGAGGGTCCCATGAGCAGTTCTTC
CASSSTLAGGSHEQFF
>TRBV11-2|TRBJ2-5|NA|few
TGTGCCAGCAGCTTAGATCGAAGAGGCCGCTGGGGAGGAGAGACCCAGTACTTC
CASSLDRRGRWGGETQYF
>TRBV14|TRBJ2-3|NA|NA
TGTGCCAGCAGCCACCCAGGGATGGATTTTACGCAGTATTTT
CASSHPGMDFTQYF
>TRBV12-3/TRBV12-4|TRBJ2-1|TRBD2|NA
TGTGCCAGCCACAGACTAGCATTAGGTGAGCAGTTCTTC
CASHRLALGEQFF
>TRBV19|TRBJ2-2|NA|NA
TGTGCCAGTAGTATAGCGGAAATTGGAACCGGGGAGCTGTTTTTT
CASSIAEIGTGELFF
>TRBV7-2|TRBJ2-1|NA|NA
TGTGCCAGCAGCTTAGGGGACACTCGTTATGAGCAGTTCTTC
CASSLGDTRYEQFF
>TRBV4-3|TRBJ2-7|NA|NA
TGCGCCAGCAGCCAGGTTGCAGGGGTCGAGCAGTACTTC
CASSQVAGVEQYF
>TRBV28|TRBJ1-3|NA|NA
TGTGCCAGCGGAACAGGGAAGGTTACCATATATTTT
CASGTGKVTIYF
>TRBV5-5|TRBJ1-2|NA|once
TGTGCCAGCAGCTTGGCAGCCAGTCGGTCGGGGCAATATGGCTACACCTTC
CASSLAASRSGQYGYTF
>TRBV9|TRBJ1-6|NA|NA
TGTGCCAGCAGCGTAGGAAAATCCTATAATTCACCCCTCCACTTT
CASSVGKSYNSPLHF
>TRBV2|TRBJ2-7|TRBD2|NA
TGTGCCAGCAGTCCTAGCGGTTTTTCCTACGAGCAGTACTTC
CASSPSGFSYEQYF
>TRBV12-5|TRBJ2-5|TRBD1|NA
TGTGCTAGTGGTCCAACGGGGTGGACAGGGTTACGAGAGACCCAGTACTTC
CASGPTGWTGLRETQYF
>TRBV19|TRBJ2-5|NA|NA
TGTGCCAGTAGTATGTGGGGGGCGGGAGAGACCCAGTACTTC
CASSMWGAGETQYF
>TRBV10-3|TRBJ2-3|TRBD1|NA
TGTGCCACCGGACAGGGGGAAACTGATACGCAGTATTTT
CATGQGETDTQYF
>TRBV4-3|TRBJ2-1|NA|once
TGCGCCAGCAGCCCCCAACAGCCGGGACTGGGTCACAATGAGCAGTTCTTC
CASSPQQPGLGHNEQFF
>TRBV6-5|TRBJ2-7|NA|NA
TGTGCCAGCAGTTATTTCGCCACCTACGAGCAGTACTTC
CASSYFATYEQYF